Listed below are T cell receptor beta chains from one sample, sequenced in a study of blood T cell repertoires in COVID-19. TCRdb keeps only in-frame clones here, not all; method: immunoSEQ multiplex PCR. Of around 100,000 clones listed, approximately 90% are singletons. What was sequenced was peripheral blood. The source of these receptors is a man aged 50 or older with acute or convalescent COVID-19. The CDR3 runs from the conserved cysteine through the conserved F or W. Each record gives: J gene, clone size, D gene, V gene, CDR3 DNA, CDR3 protein. The D gene is left open where the match is weak. Rows give clone size only sometimes, using once, few, many, or a class for an expanded clone.

TRBJ1-2 - TRBD1 TRBV7-2 TGTGCCAGCAGCTGGGACAGGGGACGGATTAACTATGGCTACACCTTC CASSWDRGRINYGYTF
TRBJ1-5 - TRBD1 TRBV19 TGTGCCAGTTTCGGGACAGGCCTTTATCAGCCCCAGCATTTT CASFGTGLYQPQHF
TRBJ2-2 - - TRBV19 TGTGCCAGTAGTATCCCTAGGAGGCGGGAATACACCGGGGAGCTGTTTTTT CASSIPRRREYTGELFF
TRBJ1-4 - TRBD1 TRBV6-5 TGTGCCAGCAGTCGGACAGGGTTAACTAATGAAAAACTGTTTTTT CASSRTGLTNEKLFF
TRBJ1-2 - - TRBV27 TGTGCCAGCAGTTTAAGGCAGGGGCACTATGGCTACACCTTC CASSLRQGHYGYTF
TRBJ1-1 few - TRBV27 TGTGCCAGCAGTCGCCCCCAGACAGGTCGGAACACTGAAGCTTTCTTT CASSRPQTGRNTEAFF
TRBJ2-7 - - TRBV7-7 TGTGCCAGCAGCTACCGGACAGACCGAGAAAGCTCCTACGAGCAGTACTTC CASSYRTDRESSYEQYF
TRBJ1-1 - - TRBV6-5 TGTGCCAGCAGTTACTCGGGCGGGGCGAACACTGAAGCTTTCTTT CASSYSGGANTEAFF
TRBJ2-7 - TRBD2 TRBV27 TGTGCCAGCAGTTTGTCGGGACTAGCGGGAACCTACGAGCAGTACTTC CASSLSGLAGTYEQYF
TRBJ2-3 - - TRBV9 TGTGCCAGCAGCGTCCCGGGCACAGATACGCAGTATTTT CASSVPGTDTQYF
TRBJ1-6 - - TRBV7-6 TGTGCCAGCTCGACGTCAGGGCAGGGGAATTCACCCCTCCACTTT CASSTSGQGNSPLHF
TRBJ2-5 - TRBD2 TRBV14 TGTGCCAGCAGCCGCGGACTAGCGGGAGTAACTGAGACCCAGTACTTC CASSRGLAGVTETQYF
TRBJ1-2 - - TRBV12-3/TRBV12-4 TGTGCCAGCAGTTTGACACCCAACTATGGCTACACCTTC CASSLTPNYGYTF
TRBJ2-1 - - TRBV27 TGTGCCAGCAGTCCAAGACCTGACAGTAATGAGCAGTTCTTC CASSPRPDSNEQFF
TRBJ2-7 - TRBD2 TRBV11-2 TGTGCCAGCAGCATCAGACTAGCGGGAGAGCAGTACTTC CASSIRLAGEQYF
TRBJ1-1 - - TRBV7-9 TGTGCCAGCAGCTTACCGGGGGATCAGAACACTGAAGCTTTCTTT CASSLPGDQNTEAFF
TRBJ1-1 - - TRBV27 TGTGCCAGCAGTAGGTATGCGGACACGAACACTGAAGCTTTCTTT CASSRYADTNTEAFF
TRBJ2-7 - - TRBV6-5 TGTGCCAGCAGTTACTCAACAAGCGGCTACGAGCAGTACTTC CASSYSTSGYEQYF
TRBJ1-1 - TRBD1 TRBV6-2/TRBV6-3 TGTGCCAGCAGTTCAGGGGGTGTTGAAGCTTTCTTT CASSSGGVEAFF
TRBJ1-1 few - TRBV19 TGTGCCAGTAGTAATGGACGGAGGGATACTGAAGCTTTCTTT CASSNGRRDTEAFF
TRBJ2-2 - - TRBV5-1 TGCGCCAGCAGCTTAGCGGAGGCGAACACCGGGGAGCTGTTTTTT CASSLAEANTGELFF
TRBJ2-1 - TRBD2 TRBV11-2 TGTGCCAGCAGCTTAGGCTGGACTAGAGAGCCCTACAATGAGCAGTTCTTC CASSLGWTREPYNEQFF
TRBJ2-2 - TRBD2 TRBV2 TGTGCCAGCAGGAGACTAGCGGGAGCCGTGGGGGCCGGGGAGCTGTTTTTT CASRRLAGAVGAGELFF
TRBJ2-7 - - TRBV27 TGTGCCAGCAGTTTATCCCCGGGGGGCCTCTACGAGCAGTACTTC CASSLSPGGLYEQYF
TRBJ2-1 - - TRBV10-3 TGTGCCATCAGTGAGCCCCCTTGGACAGCCTACAATGAGCAGTTCTTC CAISEPPWTAYNEQFF
TRBJ2-1 - TRBD2 TRBV24-1 TGTGCCACCAGTGCCAGGACTAGCGGGGGTTACAATGAGCAGTTCTTC CATSARTSGGYNEQFF
TRBJ1-3 once - TRBV19 TGTGCCAGTAGTATGCCCAAGAGTTCGGGAAACACCATATATTTT CASSMPKSSGNTIYF
TRBJ2-7 - - TRBV11-3 TGTGCCAGCAGCTTAGATCCGGGTAGCGAGCAGTACTTC CASSLDPGSEQYF
TRBJ2-7 once TRBD2 TRBV27 TGTGCCAGCAGTACATCTCCGGGGGGTTCCTACGAGCAGTACTTC CASSTSPGGSYEQYF
TRBJ2-5 - TRBD2 TRBV7-6 TGTGCCAGCAGCTCCTTGGGACTAGCGGAAAACCAAGAGACCCAGTACTTC CASSSLGLAENQETQYF
TRBJ1-2 - TRBD1 TRBV2 TGTGCCAGCAGTGAAGCTCGGACAGGGGGTGCGTATGGCTACACCTTC CASSEARTGGAYGYTF
TRBJ2-1 - - TRBV1 TGCACCAGCAGCCAGGACTCTAGCGGACCCTGGTATGAGCAGTTCTTC CTSSQDSSGPWYEQFF
TRBJ2-2 - TRBD2 TRBV7-9 TGTGCCAGCAGCTTGGGACTAGCGGGATTTGGTAACACCGGGGAGCTGTTTTTT CASSLGLAGFGNTGELFF
TRBJ1-2 - - TRBV7-2 TGTGCCAGCAGCTCCAATTCTGGCTACACCTTC CASSSNSGYTF
TRBJ1-5 - TRBD1 TRBV4-1 TGCGCCAGCAGCCGCGACGACCGGGACAGGGATCAGCCCCAGCATTTT CASSRDDRDRDQPQHF
TRBJ1-5 - TRBD1 TRBV4-1 TGCGCCAGCAGCCAAGGGACAGGGGGTGGTAATCAGCCCCAGCATTTT CASSQGTGGGNQPQHF
TRBJ1-2 - - TRBV25-1 TGTGCCAGCACCGAGGGAACGGCGTATGGCTACACCTTC CASTEGTAYGYTF
TRBJ2-7 - - TRBV27 TGTGCCAGCAGTTTCAGAGGGAGTTACGAGCAGTACTTC CASSFRGSYEQYF
TRBJ2-5 - - TRBV7-7 TGTGCCAGCAGCCAAAAAACAGGGCTCCAAGAGACCCAGTACTTC CASSQKTGLQETQYF
TRBJ1-2 - - TRBV6-5 TGTGCCAGCAGTTCTTTTCGCAGGGGAGGCTACACCTTC CASSSFRRGGYTF
TRBJ1-1 - TRBD1 TRBV6-4 TGTGCCAGCAAAAAGGATGGGACAGTAAGTTCTGAAGCTTTCTTT CASKKDGTVSSEAFF
TRBJ2-7 - - TRBV5-4 TGTGCCAGCAGCTGGGCGGGCAGCTCCTACGAGCAGTACTTC CASSWAGSSYEQYF
TRBJ2-5 - TRBD2 TRBV9 TGTGCCAGCAGCGTAGGCGGGAGAGGGACCCAGTACTTC CASSVGGRGTQYF
TRBJ2-5 - - TRBV5-4 TGTGCCAGCAGCTTGTGGCAGGGGGAGACCCAGTACTTC CASSLWQGETQYF
TRBJ1-3 - TRBD1 TRBV29-1 TGCAGCGTTACTATCCGACAGGGGTCCGGAAACACCATATATTTT CSVTIRQGSGNTIYF
TRBJ2-1 - - TRBV18 TGTGCCAGCTCACTTTCTTACGGACTCTCCTACAATGAGCAGTTCTTC CASSLSYGLSYNEQFF
TRBJ2-7 - - TRBV3-1/TRBV3-2 TGTGCCAGCAGCCAAAGGGGTTCCACCTACGAGCAGTACTTC CASSQRGSTYEQYF